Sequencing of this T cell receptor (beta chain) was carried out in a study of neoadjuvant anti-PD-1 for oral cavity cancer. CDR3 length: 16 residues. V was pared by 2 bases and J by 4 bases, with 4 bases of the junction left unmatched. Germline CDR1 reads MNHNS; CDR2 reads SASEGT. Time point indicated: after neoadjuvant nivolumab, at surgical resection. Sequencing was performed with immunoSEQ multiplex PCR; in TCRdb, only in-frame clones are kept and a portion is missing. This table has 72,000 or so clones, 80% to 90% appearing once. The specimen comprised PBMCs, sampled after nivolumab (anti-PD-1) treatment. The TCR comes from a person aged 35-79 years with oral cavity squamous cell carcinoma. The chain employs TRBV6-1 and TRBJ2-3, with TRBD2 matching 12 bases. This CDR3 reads CASSEPSGRGADTQYF. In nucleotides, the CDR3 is TGTGCCAGCAGTGAACCTAGCGGGAGGGGGGCAGATACGCAGTATTTT.